What follows are 5 T cell receptor beta chains derived from one specimen sequenced in a study of shared T cell receptors in the human thymus. TCRdb keeps only in-frame clones here, not all; method: immunoSEQ multiplex PCR. The sample records fewer than 700,000 clones, more than 75% being singletons. In addition, the sample was reused for a study of human thymus T cells.

Sequences were obtained from thymocytes. The receptors here all came from a boy under three years old with a congenital heart defect.

The chain employs TRBV5-1 and TRBJ2-1; D perhaps matches TRBD2 (6 bases). V gave up 1 base and J gave up 2 bases, with 16 bases separating them. Per the germline V gene, CDR1 is SGHRS and CDR2 is YFSETQ. The CDR3 contains 17 residues. The CDR3 nucleotides are TGCGCCAGCAGCTTGAGGCCCGGGGCTAGCGCCTACAATGAGCAGTTCTTC. This sequence encodes CASSLRPGASAYNEQFF.

The chain couples TRBV28 to TRBJ2-3; 11 nucleotides agree with TRBD1. CDR1 MDHEN and CDR2 SYDVKM come from the germline V gene. Trimming cost V 3 bases and J 5 bases; bases outside gene matches: 4. The CDR3 runs 15 residues. The CDR3 loop is CASSFPDRGQDTQYF. CDR3 nucleotide sequence: TGTGCCAGCAGTTTCCCGGACAGGGGGCAAGATACGCAGTATTTT.

This rearrangement joins TRBV5-8 to TRBJ2-3; 14 bases agree with TRBD2. The germline V gene encodes CDR1 SGHTS and CDR2 YDEGEE. The CDR3 consists of 16 residues. Germline trimming cut 4 bases from V and 6 bases from J; bases unmatched to any gene: 7. CDR3 sequence reads: CASSKGLAGAGDTQYF. CDR3 bases: TGTGCCAGCAGCAAGGGACTAGCGGGAGCCGGTGATACGCAGTATTTT.

The CDR3 sequence is CATSRTTGAESSGELFF. In nucleotides, the CDR3 is TGTGCCACCAGCAGGACGACAGGGGCGGAATCATCCGGGGAGCTGTTTTTT. The genes are TRBV15 and TRBJ2-2; 8 nucleotides agree with TRBD1. This CDR3 contains 17 residues. V shed 3 bases, J shed 6 bases, and the junction held 12 bases outside the gene matches. CDR1 and CDR2 (germline): LNHNV, YYDKDF (reference sequence).

V is TRBV6-5 and J is TRBJ1-1; no clear D gene. From germline, CDR1 is MNHEY and CDR2 SVGAGI. The ends were cut back, 6 bases at V and 1 base at J, with 6 bases in the middle. The CDR3 extends over 12 amino acids. The CDR3 sequence is CASRGANTEAFF. The CDR3 DNA follows: TGTGCCAGCAGGGGAGCGAACACTGAAGCTTTCTTT.